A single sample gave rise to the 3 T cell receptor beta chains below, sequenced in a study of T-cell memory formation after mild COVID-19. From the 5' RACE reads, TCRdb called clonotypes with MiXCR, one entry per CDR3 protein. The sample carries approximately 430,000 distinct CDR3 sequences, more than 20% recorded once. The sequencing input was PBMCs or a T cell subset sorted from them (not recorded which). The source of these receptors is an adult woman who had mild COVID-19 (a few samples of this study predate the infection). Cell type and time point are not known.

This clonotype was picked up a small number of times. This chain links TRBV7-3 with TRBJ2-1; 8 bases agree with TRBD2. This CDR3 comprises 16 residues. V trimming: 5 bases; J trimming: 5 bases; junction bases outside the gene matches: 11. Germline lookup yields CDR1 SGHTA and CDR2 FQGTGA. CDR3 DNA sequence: TGTGCCAGCAGCCTGGGGGCGGTAGCGGGGAACAATGAGCAGTTCTTC. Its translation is CASSLGAVAGNNEQFF.

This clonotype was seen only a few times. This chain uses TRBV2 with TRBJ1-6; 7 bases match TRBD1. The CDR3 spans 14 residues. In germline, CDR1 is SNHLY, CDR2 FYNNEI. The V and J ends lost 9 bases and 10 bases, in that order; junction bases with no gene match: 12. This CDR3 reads CASSGQSVNSPLHF. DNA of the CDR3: TGTGCCAGTTCGGGACAGTCGGTAAACTCACCCCTCCACTTT.

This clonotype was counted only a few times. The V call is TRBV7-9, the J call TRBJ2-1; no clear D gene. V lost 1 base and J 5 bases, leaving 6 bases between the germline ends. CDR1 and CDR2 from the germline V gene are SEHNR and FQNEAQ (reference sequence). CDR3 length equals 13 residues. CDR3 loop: CASSLVRDNEQFF. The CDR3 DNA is TGTGCCAGCAGCTTAGTGCGAGACAATGAGCAGTTCTTC.